A single sample gave rise to the 25 T cell receptor beta chains below, sequenced in a study of blood T cell repertoires in COVID-19. Here immunoSEQ multiplex PCR was the method, and the copy in TCRdb shows in-frame clones only, minus some. The sample lists approximately 170,000 clones, around 84% occurring once. The sequencing sample was made of PBMCs or T cells enriched from blood (not recorded which). The source is a middle-aged man who had recovered from COVID-19.

This clone has just a few counts. The rearrangement links TRBV25-1 to TRBJ2-7; 10 bases agree with TRBD1. This CDR3 spans 14 amino acids. Germline CDR1 is MGHDK and CDR2 is SYGVNS. The ends lost 6 bases at V and 5 bases at J; junction bases unmatched: 7. This CDR3 reads CASRGQGYLHEQYF. The CDR3 DNA reads TGTGCCAGCAGGGGACAGGGGTATCTCCACGAGCAGTACTTC.

V and J are TRBV5-1 and TRBJ2-2; D remains unclear. Germline V gene lookup returns CDR1 SGHRS and CDR2 YFSETQ. CDR3 length: 15 residues. Trimming cost V 1 base and J 6 bases, with 13 bases left between them. This CDR3 reads CASSLRGATAGELFF. CDR3 sequence (DNA): TGCGCCAGCAGCTTGCGAGGTGCCACCGCCGGGGAGCTGTTTTTT.

The J gene is TRBJ2-3, the V gene TRBV19; 10 positions agree with TRBD2. The CDR3 consists of 15 residues. V trimming: 8 bases; J trimming: 4 bases; junction bases outside the gene matches: 9. The germline V gene has CDR1 LNHDA and CDR2 SQIVND (reference sequence). The CDR3 nucleotides read TGTGCCAGTGGGTTAGCGGGGGGCCCTCCAGATACGCAGTATTTT. This sequence encodes CASGLAGGPPDTQYF.

This clone showed up just a few times. The rearrangement links TRBV7-8 to TRBJ1-2, with 8 bases aligning to TRBD1. There are 17 residues in the CDR3. The trim removed 3 bases at V and 0 bases at J, leaving 9 bases unmatched. Per the germline V gene, CDR1 is SGHVS and CDR2 is FQNEAQ. The CDR3 DNA follows: TGTGCCAGCAGCTTTTTAGGACAGGGCACCACTAACTATGGCTACACCTTC. It translates to CASSFLGQGTTNYGYTF.

As DNA, the CDR3 is TGTGCCAGTAGTCCGCCAGGGGGTCAGCCCCAGCATTTT. It is translated as CASSPPGGQPQHF. The chain links TRBV19 to TRBJ1-5; 7 bases fit TRBD1. This CDR3 is built from 13 residues. Germline V gene data show CDR1 as LNHDA and CDR2 as SQIVND (reference sequence). The V and J ends lost 5 bases and 6 bases, in that order; junction bases with no gene match: 4. Based on the CDR3 plus reference TRBV19 and TRBJ1-5, the full variable domain is DGGITQSPKYLFRKEGQNVTLSCEQNLNHDAMYWYRQDPGQGLRLIYYSQIVNDFQKGDIAEGYSVSREKKESFPLTVTSAQKNPTAFYLCASSPPGGQPQHFGDGTRLSIL.

The chain joins TRBV10-3 to TRBJ1-5, with 7 bases fitting TRBD1. Germline assignment: CDR1 ENHRY and CDR2 SYGVKD. The J segment lost 5 bases and the V segment lost 3 bases, leaving 1 base of the junction unmatched. This CDR3 comprises 13 residues. CDR3 bases: TGTGCCATCAGTGATACAGGGGATCAGCCCCAGCATTTT. It encodes CAISDTGDQPQHF.

Of note for this clone: Within the sample, other DNA sequences also encode this same CDR3. This chain links TRBV2 with TRBJ2-3; 16 positions agree with TRBD2. J lost 10 bases, V lost 8 bases, and 21 bases had no gene match. The CDR3 has 19 residues. Germline CDR1 SNHLY, CDR2 FYNNEI. Here the CDR3 reads CASSPGLAGGQVAGWAQYF. CDR3 sequence (DNA): TGTGCCAGCTCTCCGGGACTAGCGGGGGGGCAAGTGGCGGGTTGGGCGCAGTATTTT. Full variable domain (outside the CDR3, taken from reference TRBV2 and TRBJ2-3): EPEVTQTPSHQVTQMGQEVILRCVPISNHLYFYWYRQILGQKVEFLVSFYNNEISEKSEIFDDQFSVERPDGSNFTLKIRSTKLEDSAMYFCASSPGLAGGQVAGWAQYFGPGTRLTVL.

The chain combines TRBV24-1 with TRBJ2-1, with 9 positions matching TRBD2. V was pared by 5 bases and J by 9 bases, with 7 bases of the junction left unmatched. The CDR3 is 14 amino acids. In germline, CDR1 is KGHDR, CDR2 SFDVKD. CDR3 sequence (DNA): TGTGCCACCAGTGGAGGGACTAGCCGGGGTGAGCAGTTCTTC. Its translation is CATSGGTSRGEQFF.

This chain links TRBV10-3 with TRBJ2-2; the match to TRBD2 covers 8 bases. The germline V gene has CDR1 ENHRY and CDR2 SYGVKD. The V gene end was trimmed by 4 bases and the J gene end by 6 bases; junction bases not matched to a gene: 10. The length of the CDR3 is 16 residues. CDR3 protein: CAISARTSQSAGELFF. CDR3 coding DNA: TGTGCCATCAGTGCCCGGACTAGCCAGAGCGCCGGGGAGCTGTTTTTT.

The chain has TRBV11-2 and TRBJ1-1; 8 bases map to TRBD1. CDR3 length: 17 amino acids. Germline V gene data show CDR1 as SGHAT and CDR2 as FQNNGV. J was trimmed by 1 base and V by 5 bases; bases with no gene match: 12. Here the CDR3 DNA reads TGTGCCAGCAGCGCGCTGGACAGGGCGCCTGGGAACACTGAAGCTTTCTTT. It translates to CASSALDRAPGNTEAFF.

The V call is TRBV19, the J call TRBJ1-4; 7 bases are shared with TRBD1. The CDR3 is 15 residues long. CDR1 and CDR2 (germline): LNHDA, SQIVND (reference sequence). V trimming: 4 bases; J trimming: 6 bases; junction bases outside the gene matches: 8. CDR3 protein: CASSKPGTVDEKLFF. Here the CDR3 DNA reads TGTGCCAGTAGTAAACCCGGGACAGTTGATGAAAAACTGTTTTTT.

This chain uses TRBV7-9 with TRBJ1-3; 8 nucleotides line up with TRBD1. The CDR3 is made up of 15 amino acids. Per the germline V gene, CDR1 is SEHNR and CDR2 is FQNEAQ (reference sequence). Unmatched junction bases numbered 3, after V lost 5 bases and J lost 0 bases. Here the CDR3 DNA reads TGTGCCAGCAGCCCGCAGGGGGCCTCTGGAAACACCATATATTTT. Translated, it gives CASSPQGASGNTIYF. The full variable domain, in which reference TRBV7-9 and TRBJ1-3 provide the parts outside the CDR3, is DTGVSQNPRHKITKRGQNVTFRCDPISEHNRLYWYRQTLGQGPEFLTYFQNEAQLEKSRLLSDRFSAERPKGSFSTLEIQRTEQGDSAMYLCASSPQGASGNTIYFGEGSWLTVV.

V usage is TRBV5-1 and J usage is TRBJ2-3; D may be TRBD2 (6 bases). Per the germline V gene, CDR1 is SGHRS and CDR2 is YFSETQ. V lost 3 bases and J lost 6, with 23 bases in between. The CDR3 has 17 amino acids. As DNA, the CDR3 is TGCGCCAGCAGCTCCTCGGCGGGGATCACACGTTGGGATACGCAGTATTTT. It codes for CASSSSAGITRWDTQYF. Full variable domain (remainder filled in from reference TRBV5-1 and TRBJ2-3): KAGVTQTPRYLIKTRGQQVTLSCSPISGHRSVSWYQQTPGQGLQFLFEYFSETQRNKGNFPGRFSGRQFSNSRSEMNVSTLELGDSALYLCASSSSAGITRWDTQYFGPGTRLTVL.

This chain joins TRBV2 and TRBJ2-3; TRBD2 agrees at 8 bases. This CDR3 contains 17 residues. V lost 8 bases, J lost 1 base, and 14 bases stayed unmatched. From germline, CDR1 is SNHLY and CDR2 FYNNEI. The CDR3 loop reads CASARVAGSSGTDTQYF. The CDR3 region has the DNA TGTGCCAGCGCCCGGGTAGCGGGGTCCTCCGGCACAGATACGCAGTATTTT. Full variable domain (rest looked up from reference TRBV2 and TRBJ2-3): EPEVTQTPSHQVTQMGQEVILRCVPISNHLYFYWYRQILGQKVEFLVSFYNNEISEKSEIFDDQFSVERPDGSNFTLKIRSTKLEDSAMYFCASARVAGSSGTDTQYFGPGTRLTVL.

The rearrangement links TRBV27 to TRBJ2-7; D is perhaps TRBD1 (6 bases). The V and J ends lost 2 bases and 2 bases respectively, with 13 bases between them. This CDR3 has 15 amino acids. CDR1 and CDR2 (germline): MNHEY, SMNVEV (reference sequence). The CDR3 reads CASSLGQGYPYEQYF. CDR3 nucleotide sequence: TGTGCCAGCAGTTTAGGGCAGGGGTACCCCTACGAGCAGTACTTC.

This clone was seen once. CDR3 in amino acids: CASSSGGPSNYGYTF. The DNA of the CDR3 is TGTGCCAGCAGTTCGGGAGGACCCTCTAACTATGGCTACACCTTC. The rearrangement joins TRBV27 to TRBJ1-2; D gene uncertain. Germline V gives CDR1 MNHEY, CDR2 SMNVEV (reference sequence). The V gene lost 4 bases and the J gene lost 0 bases, with 12 bases spanning the gap. There are 15 residues in the CDR3.

This clone was seen once. The rearrangement links TRBV7-2 to TRBJ1-2; 8 nucleotides align to TRBD1. Germline values: CDR1 SGHTA, CDR2 FQGNSA. The CDR3 loop spans 17 amino acids. V lost 5 bases and J lost 0; bases outside the gene matches: 11. CDR3: CASSKRDRRGSNYGYTF. The CDR3 DNA follows: TGTGCCAGCAGCAAGCGGGACAGGAGGGGCTCTAACTATGGCTACACCTTC.

This chain connects TRBV5-1 to TRBJ2-2; 9 bases fit TRBD1. Germline assignment: CDR1 SGHRS and CDR2 YFSETQ. Unmatched junction bases numbered 7, after V lost 1 base and J lost 6 bases. This CDR3 is built from 16 residues. The CDR3 loop is CASSLLGQGPSGELFF. The CDR3 coding sequence is TGCGCCAGCAGCTTGCTGGGACAGGGCCCCTCCGGGGAGCTGTTTTTT.

The rearrangement links TRBV7-9 to TRBJ1-1, with TRBD1 matching 9 bases. J lost 6 bases, V lost 5 bases, and 7 bases had no gene match. The germline V gene encodes CDR1 SEHNR and CDR2 FQNEAQ (reference sequence). The CDR3 contains 14 residues. DNA for the CDR3: TGTGCCAGCAGCGTCACAGGGGGCGCGGCTGAAGCTTTCTTT. Amino acids: CASSVTGGAAEAFF.

This clone was recorded many times. The chain has TRBV18 and TRBJ1-4; 11 positions match TRBD1. Germline V gene lookup returns CDR1 KGHSH and CDR2 LQKENI. The CDR3 covers 15 residues. The J segment lost 5 bases and the V segment lost 3 bases, leaving 2 bases of the junction unmatched. The CDR3, as DNA: TGTGCCAGCTCACCGGGGACAGGGGGGAATGAAAAACTGTTTTTT. It encodes CASSPGTGGNEKLFF.

This chain links TRBV12-1 with TRBJ2-1; no DNA check was done on the table's D call, TRBD1. TRBV12-1 counts as a pseudogene. The CDR3 has 16 residues. The CDR3 DNA is TGTGCCAGCAGCTTACTCCGGGACAGGGTATTCAATGAGCAGTTCTTC. Translated: CASSLLRDRVFNEQFF.

This clone occurred once. CDR3 bases: TGTGCCTGGGGGTCTTTACTCTCTGGAAACACCATATATTTT. Translated, it gives CAWGSLLSGNTIYF. V and J are TRBV30 and TRBJ1-3; no firm D call. The CDR3 extends over 14 amino acids. The V and J ends lost 5 bases and 0 bases respectively, with 11 bases between them. Per the germline V gene, CDR1 is GTSNPN and CDR2 is SVGIG (reference sequence). The full variable domain, rest sourced from reference TRBV30 and TRBJ1-3, is SQTIHQWPATLVQPVGSPLSLECTVEGTSNPNLYWYRQAAGRGLQLLFYSVGIGQISSEVPQNLSASRPQDRQFILSSKKLLLSDSGFYLCAWGSLLSGNTIYFGEGSWLTVV.

This chain links TRBV5-1 with TRBJ1-2; tentatively, D is TRBD1 (5 bases). The CDR3 sequence is 17 residues long. Trimming shortened V by 0 bases and J by 2 bases, and 17 bases separated the two germline ends. Germline CDR1 SGHRS, CDR2 YFSETQ. The CDR3 sequence: CASSLESADTMNYGYTF. The CDR3 DNA follows: TGCGCCAGCAGCTTGGAGAGTGCGGACACCATGAACTATGGCTACACCTTC.

The J gene is TRBJ1-2, the V gene TRBV5-4; D is undetermined. The V and J ends lost 0 bases and 0 bases respectively, with 6 bases between them. Germline V gene lookup returns CDR1 SGHNT and CDR2 YYREEE (reference sequence). The CDR3 loop spans 14 amino acids. The CDR3 loop is CASSLDSSNYGYTF. Here the CDR3 DNA reads TGTGCCAGCAGCTTGGACAGCTCTAACTATGGCTACACCTTC. The full variable domain, its missing parts supplied by reference TRBV5-4 and TRBJ1-2, is ETGVTQSPTHLIKTRGQQVTLRCSSQSGHNTVSWYQQALGQGPQFIFQYYREEENGRGNFPPRFSGLQFPNYSSELNVNALELDDSALYLCASSLDSSNYGYTFGSGTRLTVV.

A few counts support this clone. V gene TRBV3-1 (or the pseudogene TRBV3-2) combines with J gene TRBJ1-2; D gene unclear. CDR3 size: 14 residues. CDR1 and CDR2 (germline): LGHDT, YNNKEL (reference sequence). The V end lost 0 bases, the J end lost 5 bases, and 10 bases lay between the germline ends. The CDR3 protein is CASSQDTGGYGYTF. CDR3 nucleotides: TGTGCCAGCAGCCAAGATACGGGCGGGTATGGCTACACCTTC.